This T cell receptor (beta chain) was profiled in a study of vaccination effects on CD4 cells after COVID-19. Study as a whole: Each participant received a vaccine that was either BNT162b2 or mRNA-1273, given as two doses. Study-wide findings and caveats: Long after vaccination, the clones induced by infection and by vaccine shrank markedly in size.

The CDR3 runs 13 residues. Germline V gene lookup returns CDR1 SGHNT and CDR2 YENEEA. Expansion with viral peptide pools was applied to antigen-specific CD4+ T cells by the ViraFEST assay prior to sequencing. Isolating CD4+ T cells followed approximately 10 days of culture. Nucleocapsid antibodies stayed negative before and after vaccination, showing no earlier SARS-CoV-2 infection. A few million PBMC per well received about 9.8 IU/ml IL-2 and 8 to 10 ug/ml peptides in culture. A half-medium replacement with IL-2 medium was carried out on days 3 and 7. In regard to this clone: Its antigen is unidentified. One junction end does not reproduce the germline sequence, and a read error may be involved.

Clones were read by immunoSEQ multiplex PCR, and TCRdb kept only the in-frame ones, dropping some. The data hold tens of thousands of clones, with roughly two thirds observed a single time. V usage is TRBV11-3 and J usage is TRBJ2-7; D is unclear. This TCR was recovered from a human donor who received a COVID-19 vaccine. The source was CD4+ T cells from PBMCs cultured with HCoV-NL63 spike peptides, collected before COVID-19 vaccination. CDR3 amino acids: CAGSLATTYEQYF. CDR3 nucleotides: TGTGCCGGCAGCTTAGCCACAACCTACGAGCAGTACTTC.